Below are 20 T cell receptor beta chains sequenced from a single sample in a study of CD8 T cells in Susac syndrome (dated by TCRdb to between 2019 and 2020). The library was obtained by the immunoSEQ multiplex PCR assay. RNA was extracted using the RNeasy kit, and roughly 0.5 to 1 microgram was reverse transcribed with random hexamers. TCRdb took the public reads, trimmed them with fastp at Q25, ran MiXCR for clone calling and kept in-frame beta chains. Identical CDR3 proteins give one entry, which carries the most common genes and DNA. Across this sample there are under 200,000 distinct CDR3 sequences, with more than 85% seen only once. Clones ranked in the top ten supply around 0.079% of the sample. The sample comprised CD4+ T cells from PBMCs. These receptor sequences come from a human donor with Susac syndrome.

This chain uses TRBV29-1 with TRBJ2-7; the D gene is possibly TRBD2 (6 bases). CDR1 SQVTM and CDR2 ANQGSEA come from the germline V gene. The CDR3 covers 12 residues. The V end lost 3 bases, the J end lost 4 bases, and 10 bases lay between the germline ends. The CDR3 bases are TGCAGCGTTGACGCGGGGAAATACGAGCAGTACTTC. Protein sequence: CSVDAGKYEQYF.

This sequence joins TRBV6-5 and TRBJ2-7, with D perhaps given as TRBD1 or TRBD2 (7 bases each). The CDR3 spans 14 residues. The germline CDR1 and CDR2 sequences are MNHEY and SVGAGI. Trimming stripped 7 bases from V and 3 bases from J, with 16 bases between. CDR3 sequence (DNA): TGTGCCAGCACGGGGGGACAGCCGGTCTACGAGCAGTACTTC. Protein: CASTGGQPVYEQYF.

The V call is TRBV6-5, the J call TRBJ1-2, with a possible D match to TRBD1 (5 bases). The CDR3 length is 13 residues. Germline CDR1 MNHEY, CDR2 SVGAGI. V was trimmed by 5 bases and J by 5 bases, leaving 12 bases between them. The CDR3 DNA follows: TGTGCCAGCAGTCTAGACAGAGAATATGGCTACACCTTC. It codes for CASSLDREYGYTF.

The chain uses TRBV20-1 and TRBJ2-7; TRBD2 aligns across 9 bases. V lost 6 bases and J lost 4; bases outside the gene matches: 10. The CDR3 runs to 14 residues. Germline V gene data show CDR1 as DFQATT and CDR2 as SNEGSKA (reference sequence). The CDR3 region is CSAINAGGPYEQYF. As DNA, the CDR3 is TGCAGTGCGATAAACGCGGGAGGGCCGTACGAGCAGTACTTC.

The chain recombines TRBV25-1 with TRBJ1-1, with D maybe TRBD1 (5 bases). This CDR3 has 15 residues. Germline loops: CDR1 MGHDK, CDR2 SYGVNS. The V and J ends lost 6 bases and 3 bases respectively, with 17 bases between them. CDR3: CASRAGRGSDTEAFF. CDR3 sequence (DNA): TGTGCCAGCAGAGCGGGGAGGGGCAGCGACACTGAAGCTTTCTTT.

This chain uses TRBV4-1 with TRBJ1-6; TRBD1 aligns across 9 bases. Germline lookup yields CDR1 MGHRA and CDR2 YSYEKL. There are 15 residues in the CDR3. The V and J ends lost 2 bases and 9 bases, in that order; junction bases with no gene match: 5. CDR3 in DNA: TGCGCCAGCAGCCAAATGGACAGGGGAGGTTCACCCCTCCACTTT. Translating gives CASSQMDRGGSPLHF.

The chain recombines TRBV6-1 with TRBJ2-1; no clear D. The CDR3 consists of 16 residues. The V end lost 3 bases, the J end lost 0 bases, and 12 bases lay between the germline ends. CDR1 and CDR2 (germline): MNHNS, SASEGT. DNA of the CDR3: TGTGCCAGCAGTGACAACGAACTGAGCTCCTACAATGAGCAGTTCTTC. Translating gives CASSDNELSSYNEQFF.

This chain connects TRBV20-1 to TRBJ2-7; D gene ambiguous. The germline gives CDR1 DFQATT, CDR2 SNEGSKA (reference sequence). The length of the CDR3 is 11 residues. V gave up 6 bases and J gave up 3 bases, with 9 bases separating them. CDR3: CSAKNLYEQYF. CDR3 DNA sequence: TGCAGTGCCAAGAACCTCTACGAGCAGTACTTC.

The V gene is TRBV27, the J gene TRBJ2-6, with unresolved D. V gave up 5 bases and J gave up 2 bases, with 10 bases separating them. Germline CDR1 and CDR2: MNHEY and SMNVEV (reference sequence). The CDR3 consists of 15 residues. The CDR3 loop is CASSPLATGANVLTF. The CDR3 coding sequence is TGTGCCAGCAGTCCGCTTGCGACTGGGGCCAACGTCCTGACTTTC.

The chain couples TRBV3-1 to TRBJ2-7, with 7 positions matching TRBD1. Germline V CDR1 and CDR2: LGHDT, YNNKEL (reference sequence). V lost 6 bases, J lost 3 bases, and 8 bases stayed unmatched. The CDR3 has 14 amino acids. This CDR3 reads CASSLGQRYYEQYF. In nucleotides, the CDR3 is TGTGCCAGCAGTCTGGGACAGAGATACTACGAGCAGTACTTC.

This clonotype is a singleton in its sample. This rearrangement joins TRBV27 to TRBJ1-5; maybe TRBD1 (5 bases). The germline V gene has CDR1 MNHEY and CDR2 SMNVEV (reference sequence). V was clipped by 8 bases and J by 1 base, with 6 bases between them. The CDR3 spans 12 residues. In DNA, the CDR3 is TGTGCCAGCCGGGGGAGCAATCAGCCCCAGCATTTT. This codes for CASRGSNQPQHF.

The chain combines TRBV12-3 or TRBV12-4 with TRBJ2-1; D tentatively reads TRBD1 or TRBD2 (5 bases each). The CDR3 loop spans 13 amino acids. Trimming took 7 bases from V and 9 from J, leaving 16 bases between them. The DNA for the CDR3 is TGTGCCAGCACCAAAAATGGGGGTTTTGAGCAGTTCTTC. It yields the protein CASTKNGGFEQFF.

The rearrangement links TRBV5-4 to TRBJ2-1; no reliable D call. This CDR3 contains 15 residues. The germline V gene has CDR1 SGHNT and CDR2 YYREEE (reference sequence). Trimming left V 5 bases short and J 0 bases short, with 12 bases between. CDR3 protein: CASRSRPSSYNEQFF. In nucleotides, the CDR3 is TGTGCCAGCAGATCTAGGCCGAGCTCCTACAATGAGCAGTTCTTC.

The CDR3 spells CASSQDEEREYF. In DNA, the CDR3 is TGTGCCAGCAGCCAAGATGAGGAGCGGGAGTACTTC. The chain uses TRBV3-1 and TRBJ2-4, with D tentatively TRBD2 (6 bases). Trimming removed 0 bases from V and 14 bases from J, with 11 bases in between. CDR3 length: 12 amino acids. Germline lookup yields CDR1 LGHDT and CDR2 YNNKEL (reference sequence).

The V gene is TRBV12-3 or TRBV12-4, the J gene TRBJ2-1; D perhaps matches TRBD1 (6 bases). The CDR3 totals 13 residues. V lost 6 bases, J lost 5 bases, and 11 bases lay in between. This CDR3 reads CASRPGQNNEQFF. The CDR3 DNA follows: TGTGCCAGCAGACCGGGACAAAACAATGAGCAGTTCTTC.

The chain employs TRBV14 and TRBJ1-1; D gene ambiguous. Germline loops: CDR1 SGHDN, CDR2 FVKESK. The CDR3 contains 14 residues. The V and J ends lost 3 bases and 0 bases respectively, with 8 bases between them. Written as DNA, the CDR3 is TGTGCCAGCAGCCATGGCGGGGTGAACACTGAAGCTTTCTTT. This encodes CASSHGGVNTEAFF.

This clonotype was detected only once. The J gene is TRBJ1-5, the V gene TRBV4-1, with 12 bases fitting TRBD1. Germline CDR1 MGHRA, CDR2 YSYEKL. The CDR3 loop spans 16 amino acids. Germline trimming cut 2 bases from V and 3 bases from J; bases unmatched to any gene: 2. The CDR3 spells CASSQQGQGANQPQHF. For the CDR3, the DNA is TGCGCCAGCAGCCAACAGGGACAGGGGGCCAATCAGCCCCAGCATTTT.

The chain links TRBV7-2 to TRBJ2-1; 11 nucleotides align to TRBD2. Trimming at V came to 3 bases and at J to 4 bases, leaving 11 bases not matched to a gene. CDR1 and CDR2 from the germline V gene are SGHTA and FQGNSA. This CDR3 has 18 residues. CDR3 nucleotides: TGTGCCAGCAGCTTCCGGACTATAGCGGGGGGGCGGTACAATGAGCAGTTCTTC. Its translation is CASSFRTIAGGRYNEQFF.

The chain employs TRBV7-9 and TRBJ2-5; D is possibly TRBD2 (5 bases). V was cut by 5 bases and J by 6 bases, with 13 bases left in between. Per the germline V gene, CDR1 is SEHNR and CDR2 is FQNEAQ (reference sequence). The CDR3 sequence is 13 residues long. The CDR3 DNA sequence: TGTGCCAGCAGCCCCGGGGAAGGGAAGACCCAGTACTTC. The encoded protein is CASSPGEGKTQYF.

The chain recombines TRBV6-6 with TRBJ1-2, with D possibly TRBD1 on 5 matching bases. CDR3 length equals 14 residues. Trimming stripped 4 bases from V and 0 bases from J, with 9 bases between. Germline V CDR1 and CDR2: MNHNY, SVGAGI (reference sequence). The CDR3: CASSWDEANYGYTF. Here the CDR3 DNA reads TGTGCCAGCAGTTGGGACGAAGCTAACTATGGCTACACCTTC.